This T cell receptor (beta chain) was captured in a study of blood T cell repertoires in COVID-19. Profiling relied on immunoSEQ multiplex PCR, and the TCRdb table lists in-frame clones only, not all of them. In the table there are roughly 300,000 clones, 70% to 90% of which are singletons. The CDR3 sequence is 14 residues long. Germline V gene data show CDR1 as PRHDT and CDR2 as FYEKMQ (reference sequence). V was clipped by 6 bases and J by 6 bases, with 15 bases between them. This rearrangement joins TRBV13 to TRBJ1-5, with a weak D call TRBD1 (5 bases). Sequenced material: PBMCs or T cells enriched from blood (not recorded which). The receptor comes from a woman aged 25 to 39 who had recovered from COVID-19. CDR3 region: CASSQGVGSQPQHF. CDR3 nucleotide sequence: TGTGCCAGCAGTCAGGGTGTGGGAAGTCAGCCCCAGCATTTT.